This T cell receptor beta chain was found in a study of blood T cells in healthy people across ages. Looking at the study overall: Template switching captured about one barcoded beta molecule per two T cells.

This clonotype was counted ten times or more. Antigen specificity is unknown. The CDR3 is 15 residues long. The V and J ends lost 3 bases and 4 bases respectively, with 16 bases between them. Germline V gene data show CDR1 as DFQATT and CDR2 as SNEGSKA (reference sequence). Using a J-beta primer mix together with a sample-barcoded 5' primer, a second PCR was run for about 6 to 12 cycles. A single record per CDR3 protein comes from TCRdb applying MiXCR to the 5' RACE reads. The sample has hundreds of thousands of distinct CDR3 sequences, 40% to 45% seen once; the top ten hold 30%. Overall study findings and caveats: Nothing was known about donor CMV status, and this possibly confounded expanded clonotype changes.

The clonotype comes from an elderly man in good health. J is TRBJ1-5 and V is TRBV20-1; D remains unclear. The sample consisted of blood. The CDR3 bases are TGCAGTGCTAGTGTAGGGTACAGCCAAAATCAGCCCCAGCATTTT. This translates into CSASVGYSQNQPQHF.